This TCR beta chain emerged from a study of cytomegalovirus exposure and HLA in healthy donors. Donors sampled were nominally healthy, though unrecorded immune exposures were likely. Regarding the study as a whole: Among TCR beta chains, those listed as cytomegalovirus-associated numbered roughly 150.

About this clone itself: The antigen remains undetermined.

With V trimmed by 3 bases and J by 3 bases, 5 bases remained unmatched. Germline CDR1 MNHEY, CDR2 SMNVEV (reference sequence). The CDR3 consists of 15 residues. Primers: 60 Vbeta forward and 13 Jbeta reverse. Using immunoSEQ multiplex PCR, the repertoire was profiled, and TCRdb retains in-frame clones only, with some absent. The listing contains some 200,000 clones. Input material: PBMCs. The origin of this receptor is a woman younger than 35 in good health and CMV-seropositive. The chain carries TRBV27 and TRBJ2-5, with 9 positions matching TRBD2. The CDR3 here is CASSFSGRGKETQYF. CDR3 coding DNA: TGTGCCAGCAGTTTTAGCGGGAGAGGGAAAGAGACCCAGTACTTC.